The 9 T cell receptor beta chains below were found in one sample sequenced in a study of blood T cell repertoires in COVID-19. Clones were read by immunoSEQ multiplex PCR, and TCRdb kept only the in-frame ones, dropping some. The sample has fewer than 600,000 clones, roughly nine tenths seen once. The sequenced material came from peripheral blood. The source is a young man with COVID-19, enrolled during active disease.

The chain employs TRBV18 and TRBJ2-1, with 8 positions matching TRBD2. The V gene's germline CDR1 is KGHSH and CDR2 LQKENI. The CDR3 extends over 15 amino acids. V lost 1 base to trimming and J lost 7 bases; unmatched junction nucleotides: 6. The CDR3 DNA reads as TGTGCCAGCTCACCACGCGGGAGGTCGGGAAATGAGCAGTTCTTC. Residues: CASSPRGRSGNEQFF.

J is TRBJ2-1 and V is TRBV19; D may be TRBD2 (5 bases). The CDR3 length is 14 residues. Germline V gene lookup returns CDR1 LNHDA and CDR2 SQIVND (reference sequence). With 5 bases removed from V and 4 bases from J, the gap between germline ends came to 12 bases. The CDR3 reads CASSQTGGYNEQFF. CDR3 nucleotides: TGTGCCAGTAGTCAAACTGGAGGTTACAATGAGCAGTTCTTC. The complete variable domain, with remaining parts taken from reference TRBV19 and TRBJ2-1, reads DGGITQSPKYLFRKEGQNVTLSCEQNLNHDAMYWYRQDPGQGLRLIYYSQIVNDFQKGDIAEGYSVSREKKESFPLTVTSAQKNPTAFYLCASSQTGGYNEQFFGPGTRLTVL.

CDR3 DNA: TGCAGCGTCCTGGGACTAGCGGATAGCTCCTACGAGCAGTACTTC. Protein sequence: CSVLGLADSSYEQYF. J is TRBJ2-7 and V is TRBV29-1; 11 positions match TRBD2. This CDR3 has 15 amino acids. V was clipped by 6 bases and J by 0 bases; unmatched bases: 7. The germline V gene encodes CDR1 SQVTM and CDR2 ANQGSEA.

This chain uses TRBV11-3 with TRBJ2-7, with TRBD2 identical over 10 bases. Germline assignment: CDR1 SGHNT and CDR2 YENEEA. J lost 0 bases, V lost 3 bases, and 5 bases had no gene match. The CDR3 totals 16 residues. Here the CDR3 DNA reads TGTGCCAGCAGCTTTGGACTAGCGGTGAGCTCCTACGAGCAGTACTTC. This codes for CASSFGLAVSSYEQYF.

The chain joins TRBV6-6 to TRBJ2-7; 10 nucleotides agree with TRBD1. J gave up 7 bases and V 8 bases, and 14 bases lay outside the gene matches. CDR1 is MNHNY and CDR2 is SVGAGI in the germline V gene (reference sequence). This CDR3 contains 15 residues. CDR3 in amino acids: CASSPRGQGSPEQYF. The CDR3 DNA reads as TGTGCCAGCTCCCCAAGGGGACAGGGGTCCCCTGAGCAGTACTTC.

This chain links TRBV24-1 with TRBJ2-4; 14 bases line up with TRBD2. V lost 3 bases and J lost 4; bases outside the gene matches: 7. This CDR3 is 18 amino acids long. Germline values: CDR1 KGHDR, CDR2 SFDVKD. The CDR3 is CATSDARGLAGDKNIQYF. Written as DNA, the CDR3 is TGTGCCACCAGTGATGCACGGGGACTAGCGGGGGATAAAAACATTCAGTACTTC.

The chain links TRBV30 to TRBJ2-5; TRBD2 is a possible D gene (6 bases). The ends were cut back, 6 bases at V and 7 bases at J, with 18 bases in the middle. Per germline, CDR1 GTSNPN and CDR2 SVGIG (reference sequence). CDR3 length: 13 amino acids. CDR3 sequence (DNA): TGTGCCTGCGGGGGAGTAGGGGTGGGGACCCAGTACTTC. This gives the protein CACGGVGVGTQYF. The whole variable domain, filled in from reference TRBV30 and TRBJ2-5, reads SQTIHQWPATLVQPVGSPLSLECTVEGTSNPNLYWYRQAAGRGLQLLFYSVGIGQISSEVPQNLSASRPQDRQFILSSKKLLLSDSGFYLCACGGVGVGTQYFGPGTRLLVL.

J is TRBJ1-2 and V is TRBV3-1 (or the pseudogene TRBV3-2), with D tentatively TRBD1 (6 bases). The ends were cut back, 9 bases at V and 2 bases at J, with 13 bases in the middle. The CDR3 is made up of 13 amino acids. Germline V gives CDR1 LGHDT, CDR2 YNNKEL (reference sequence). This CDR3 reads CASLGTFNYGYTF. The CDR3 DNA reads TGTGCCAGTCTCGGGACATTCAACTATGGCTACACCTTC.

The chain recombines TRBV19 with TRBJ1-2, with TRBD1 identical over 8 bases. Germline loops: CDR1 LNHDA, CDR2 SQIVND (reference sequence). The CDR3 has 13 residues. Trimming took 7 bases from V and 6 from J; bases not matched to a gene: 7. This chain's CDR3 is CASTDRGRDGYTF. In DNA form, the CDR3 reads TGTGCCAGTACCGACAGGGGCAGGGATGGCTACACCTTC.